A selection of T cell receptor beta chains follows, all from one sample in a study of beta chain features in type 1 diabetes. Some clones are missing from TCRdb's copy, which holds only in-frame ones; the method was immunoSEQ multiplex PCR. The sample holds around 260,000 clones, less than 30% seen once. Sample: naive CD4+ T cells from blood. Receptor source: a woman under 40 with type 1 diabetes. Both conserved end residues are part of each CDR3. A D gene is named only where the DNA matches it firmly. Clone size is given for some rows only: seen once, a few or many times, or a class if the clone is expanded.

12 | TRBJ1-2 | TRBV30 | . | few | TGTGCCTGGAGCGTAACGGGCTATGGCTACACCTTC | CAWSVTGYGYTF
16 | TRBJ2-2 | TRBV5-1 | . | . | TGCGCCAGCAGGGACCGACAGTTCGCGAACACCGGGGAGCTGTTTTTT | CASRDRQFANTGELFF
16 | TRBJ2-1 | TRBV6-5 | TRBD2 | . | TGTGCCAGCAGTTACGAGTGGCGGGAGGCCTACAATGAGCAGTTCTTC | CASSYEWREAYNEQFF
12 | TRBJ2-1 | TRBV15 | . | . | TGTGCCACCAGCCCGACTGAGTCTGAGCAGTTCTTC | CATSPTESEQFF
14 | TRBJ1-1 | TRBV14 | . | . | TGTGCCAGCAGCCAAGCAGGGGCTGTCGCTGAAGCTTTCTTT | CASSQAGAVAEAFF
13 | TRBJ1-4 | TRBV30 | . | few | TGTGCCTGTCTGACAGGAGCTAATGAAAAACTGTTTTTT | CACLTGANEKLFF
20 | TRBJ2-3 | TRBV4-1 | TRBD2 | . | TGCGCCAGCAGCCGCCGAGTCCCGGGACTAGCGGGAAGGGGCACAGATACGCAGTATTTT | CASSRRVPGLAGRGTDTQYF
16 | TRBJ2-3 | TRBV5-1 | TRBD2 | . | TGCGCCAGCAGGCCTCCCGGGACTACAAGCACAGATACGCAGTATTTT | CASRPPGTTSTDTQYF
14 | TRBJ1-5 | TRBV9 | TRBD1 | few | TGTGCCAGCAGCGTCGGACAGGGCGATCAGCCCCAGCATTTT | CASSVGQGDQPQHF
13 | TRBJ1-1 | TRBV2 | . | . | TGTGCCAGCCTTCGGGACATGAACACTGAAGCTTTCTTT | CASLRDMNTEAFF
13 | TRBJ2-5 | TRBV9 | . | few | TGTGCCAGCAGCGGATTACTTAAAGAGACCCAGTACTTC | CASSGLLKETQYF
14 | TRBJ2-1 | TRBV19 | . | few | TGTGCCAGTAGTCTGGGACTTTCCTACAATGAGCAGTTCTTC | CASSLGLSYNEQFF
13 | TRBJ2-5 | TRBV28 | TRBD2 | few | TGTGCCAGCAGTTCTAGCGGGACTCCGTCCCAGTACTTC | CASSSSGTPSQYF
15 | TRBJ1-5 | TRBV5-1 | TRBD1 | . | TGCGCCAGCAGCTTGGAAGGGACAGGCAATCAGCCCCAGCATTTT | CASSLEGTGNQPQHF
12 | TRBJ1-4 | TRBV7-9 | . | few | TGTGCCAGCAGCCCCCGCCGCGGAGAACTGTTTTTT | CASSPRRGELFF
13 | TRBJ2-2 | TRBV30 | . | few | TGTGCCTGGAGACAGCCCAACACCGGGGAGCTGTTTTTT | CAWRQPNTGELFF
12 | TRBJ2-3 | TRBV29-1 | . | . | TGCAGCGTCGAGCAGGCCGCGGATACGCAGTATTTT | CSVEQAADTQYF
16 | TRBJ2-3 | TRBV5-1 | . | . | TGCGCCAGCAGCCCCCCGCGCGGACTTCACACAGATACGCAGTATTTT | CASSPPRGLHTDTQYF
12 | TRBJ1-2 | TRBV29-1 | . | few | TGCAGCGTTGATGGTAGAGGTTATGGCTACACCTTC | CSVDGRGYGYTF
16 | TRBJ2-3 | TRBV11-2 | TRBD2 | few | TGTGCCAGCAGGTTACTAGCGGGGACTAGCACAGATACGCAGTATTTT | CASRLLAGTSTDTQYF
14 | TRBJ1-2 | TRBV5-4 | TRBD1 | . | TGTGCCAGCAGCTGGGGACAGGGCCAATATGGCTACACCTTC | CASSWGQGQYGYTF
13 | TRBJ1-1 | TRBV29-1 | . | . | TGCAGCGCCCGGGGGACCGACCCGAATGAAGCTTTCTTT | CSARGTDPNEAFF
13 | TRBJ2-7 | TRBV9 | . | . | TGTGCCAGCAGCACGGGACTGTCGTACGAGCAGTACTTC | CASSTGLSYEQYF
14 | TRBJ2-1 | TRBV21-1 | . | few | TGTGCCAGCAGCGCGGGACAGTCCTACAATGAGCAGTTCTTC | CASSAGQSYNEQFF
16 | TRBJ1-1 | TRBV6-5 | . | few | TGTGCCAGCAGTTTATTTCAGGATGCGTTTGACACTGAAGCTTTCTTT | CASSLFQDAFDTEAFF
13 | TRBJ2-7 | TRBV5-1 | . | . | TGCGCCAGCAGCTCCCAGGGAATCTACGAGCAGTACTTC | CASSSQGIYEQYF
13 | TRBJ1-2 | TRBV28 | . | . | TGTGCCATCAGGGAGTCGATTAATTATGGCTACACCTTC | CAIRESINYGYTF
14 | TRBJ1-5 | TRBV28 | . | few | TGTGCCAGCAGGGGAGGACATGGGGTTCGGCCCCAGCATTTT | CASRGGHGVRPQHF
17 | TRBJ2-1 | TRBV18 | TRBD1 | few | TGTGCCAGCTCACCCAGGACAGGGTCGGGCCCCTACAATGAGCAGTTCTTC | CASSPRTGSGPYNEQFF
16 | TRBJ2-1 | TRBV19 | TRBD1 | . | TGTGCCACCACCCTTAGGACAGGGGGCGGTTCGGATGAGCAGTTCTTC | CATTLRTGGGSDEQFF
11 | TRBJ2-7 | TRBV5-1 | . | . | TGCGCCAGCACCTCGGGGTACGAGCAGTACTTC | CASTSGYEQYF
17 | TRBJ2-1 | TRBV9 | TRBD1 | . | TGTGCCAGCAGCGTAGCTCTTGACAGGGGAACGGGCAATGAGCAGTTCTTC | CASSVALDRGTGNEQFF
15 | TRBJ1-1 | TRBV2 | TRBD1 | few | TGTGCCAGCAGTGAAGCGATTAGGACAGGGTTTCCGGCTTTCTTT | CASSEAIRTGFPAFF
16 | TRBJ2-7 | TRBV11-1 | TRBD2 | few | TGTGCCAGCAGCCGAAGACTAGCGGGAGAGGTTGGCGAGCAGTACTTC | CASSRRLAGEVGEQYF
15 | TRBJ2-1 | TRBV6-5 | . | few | TGTGCCAGCAGTTATACCCTGCAGGGGAGCGATGAGCAGTTCTTC | CASSYTLQGSDEQFF
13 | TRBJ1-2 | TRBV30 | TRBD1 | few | TGTGCCTGGAGTTTACAGGGGGTCTATGGCTACACCTTC | CAWSLQGVYGYTF
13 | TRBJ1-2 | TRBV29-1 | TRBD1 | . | TGCAGCCACCGGGACAGGGAAGGGTATGGCTACACCTTC | CSHRDREGYGYTF
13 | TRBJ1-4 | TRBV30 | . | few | TGTGCCTGGAGGCGGAGGGTTAATGAAAAACTGTTTTTT | CAWRRRVNEKLFF
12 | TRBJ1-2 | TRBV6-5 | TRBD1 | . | TGTGCCAGCAGCTGGACAGGCGCCGGGTACACCTTC | CASSWTGAGYTF
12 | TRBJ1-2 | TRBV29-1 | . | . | TGCAGCGGGGGGGACGGAGGCGGTGGCTACACCTTC | CSGGDGGGGYTF
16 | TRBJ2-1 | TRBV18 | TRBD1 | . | TGTGCCAGCTCACCAGGGCAGGGGGCGTCCTACAATGAGCAGTTCTTC | CASSPGQGASYNEQFF
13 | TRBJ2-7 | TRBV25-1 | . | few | TGTGCCAGCACCGAACAGGGAAATTACGAGCAGTACTTC | CASTEQGNYEQYF
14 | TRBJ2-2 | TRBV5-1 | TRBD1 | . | TGCGCCAGCAATGAGGGACAGAGAACCGGGGAGCTGTTTTTT | CASNEGQRTGELFF
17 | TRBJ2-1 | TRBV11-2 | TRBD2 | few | TGTGCCAGCAGCTTAGGTTCTAGCGGGAGGGCCTACAATGAGCAGTTCTTC | CASSLGSSGRAYNEQFF
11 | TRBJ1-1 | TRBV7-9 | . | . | TGTGCCAGCAGCCCCAGACTTGAAGCTTTCTTT | CASSPRLEAFF
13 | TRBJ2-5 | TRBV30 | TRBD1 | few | TGTGCCTGGAGGGGACAGGGAGTCGAGACCCAGTACTTC | CAWRGQGVETQYF
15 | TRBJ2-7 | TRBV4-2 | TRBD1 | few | TGTGCCAGCAGCCATTTCTGGACAGGGGACTACGAGCAGTACTTC | CASSHFWTGDYEQYF
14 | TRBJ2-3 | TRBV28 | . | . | TGTGCCAGCAGCGGACAGCGGAGCACAGATACGCAGTATTTT | CASSGQRSTDTQYF
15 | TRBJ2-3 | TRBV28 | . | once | TGTGCCAGCAGTCCTTCATGGCAGGGGACAGATACGCAGTATTTT | CASSPSWQGTDTQYF
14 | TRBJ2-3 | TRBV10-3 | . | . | TGTGCCATCAGTGAACTGGCGGGCACAGATACGCAGTATTTT | CAISELAGTDTQYF
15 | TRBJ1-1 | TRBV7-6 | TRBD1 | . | TGTGCCAGCAGCCTTCAGGGGGCGCAGAACACTGAAGCTTTCTTT | CASSLQGAQNTEAFF
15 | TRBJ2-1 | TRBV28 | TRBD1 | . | TGTGCCAGCAGTTCCGGCGGGACAGGCTACAATGAGCAGTTCTTC | CASSSGGTGYNEQFF
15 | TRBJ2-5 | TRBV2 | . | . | TGTGCCAGCACCGAGGGAGAGGGAGTTGAAGAGACCCAGTACTTC | CASTEGEGVEETQYF